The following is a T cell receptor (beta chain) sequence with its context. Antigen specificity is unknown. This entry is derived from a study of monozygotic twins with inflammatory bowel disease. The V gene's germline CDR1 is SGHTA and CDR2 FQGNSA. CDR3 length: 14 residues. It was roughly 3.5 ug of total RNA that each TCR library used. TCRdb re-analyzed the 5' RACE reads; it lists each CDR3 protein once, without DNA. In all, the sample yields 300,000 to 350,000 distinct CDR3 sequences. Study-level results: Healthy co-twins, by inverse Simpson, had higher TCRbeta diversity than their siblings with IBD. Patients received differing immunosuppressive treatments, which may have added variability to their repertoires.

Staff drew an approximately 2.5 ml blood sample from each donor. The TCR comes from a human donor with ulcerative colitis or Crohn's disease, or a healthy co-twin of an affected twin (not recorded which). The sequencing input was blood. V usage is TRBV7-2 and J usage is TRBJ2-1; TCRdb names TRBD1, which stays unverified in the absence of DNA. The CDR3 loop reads CASSLTGPNNEQFF.